This T cell receptor (beta chain) came from a study of breast tumors, draining lymph nodes, adjacent tissues. Study results and limitations: Compared with basal-like, luminal-like tumors shared significantly more repertoire with nontumor tissue. That most tumor T cells come from lymph nodes remained unproven. Findings are consistent with lymph node origin and intratumoral expansion of most tumor T cells. Tumor TCR diversity was below lymph nodes but above nontumor tissue.

The lymph nodes were axillary draining lymph nodes from breast cancer patients. A note on this clonotype: The antigen is not known.

TCRdb reprocessed the multiplex PCR reads with MiXCR, giving one entry per CDR3 protein. This table holds 250,000 or so distinct CDR3 sequences, 30% found once. The sequence came from a female donor with breast cancer. Some clones in this sample may be carry-over from other donors' samples. Sequencing used axillary lymph node tissue.

The DNA for the CDR3 is TGTGCCAGCAGTTTGGGCAGGGAAATCGACGAGCAGTACTTC. Protein product: CASSLGREIDEQYF. The V and J genes are TRBV28 and TRBJ2-7, with D perhaps TRBD1 (5 bases). The V gene's germline CDR1 is MDHEN and CDR2 SYDVKM. V lost 3 bases to trimming and J lost 5 bases, with 14 bases between them. The CDR3 loop spans 14 amino acids.